The following is a T cell receptor beta chain sequence with its context. The antigen is unknown. Data came from immunoSEQ multiplex PCR; TCRdb stores just in-frame clones and leaves some out. The sample has about 2.4 million clones; around nine tenths are singletons. All donors were Caucasian adults living in Nashville, Tennessee. The germline CDR1 and CDR2 sequences are MDHEN and SYDVKM. The CDR3 consists of 14 residues. The trim removed 6 bases at V and 1 base at J, leaving 5 bases unmatched. This sample is drawn from a study of shared clonotypes between healthy human individuals. As for the study in general: Two female and a few male donors aged 18 to 49 were enrolled.

Study-wide findings and caveats: When compared with the clonotypes that were shared by all four sorted-subset donors, the non-shared clonotypes turned out to have lower generation probabilities. Deeper or shallower sequencing was expected to change how clonotypes are shared among donors.

The sequenced sample consisted of naive CD4+ T cells sorted from blood. The subset here: CD45RA+ positively selected. The receptor comes from a man aged 18 to 30 in good health. This chain connects TRBV28 to TRBJ2-5; 7 bases line up with TRBD1. CDR3 sequence (DNA): TGTGCCAGCAGCCGAGGACAGGCCCAAGAGACCCAGTACTTC. It codes for CASSRGQAQETQYF.